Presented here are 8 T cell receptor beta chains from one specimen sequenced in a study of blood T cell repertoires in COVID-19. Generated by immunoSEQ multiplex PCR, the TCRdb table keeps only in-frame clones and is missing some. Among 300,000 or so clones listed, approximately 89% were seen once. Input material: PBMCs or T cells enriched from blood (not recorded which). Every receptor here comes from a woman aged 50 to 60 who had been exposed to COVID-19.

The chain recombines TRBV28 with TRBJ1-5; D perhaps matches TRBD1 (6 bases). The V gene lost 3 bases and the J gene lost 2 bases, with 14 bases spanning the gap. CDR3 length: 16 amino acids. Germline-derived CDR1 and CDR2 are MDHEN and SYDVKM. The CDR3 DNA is TGTGCCAGCAGTTTTTTGGGGGCTAAGGGCAATCAGCCCCAGCATTTT. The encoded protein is CASSFLGAKGNQPQHF.

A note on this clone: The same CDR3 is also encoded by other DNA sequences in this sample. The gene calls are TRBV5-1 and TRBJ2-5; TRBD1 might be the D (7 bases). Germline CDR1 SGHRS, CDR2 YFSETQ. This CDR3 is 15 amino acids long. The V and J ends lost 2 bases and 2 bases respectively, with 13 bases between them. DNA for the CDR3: TGCGCCAGCAGCTTAGGGGGGACAGTTCAAGAGACCCAGTACTTC. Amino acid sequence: CASSLGGTVQETQYF.

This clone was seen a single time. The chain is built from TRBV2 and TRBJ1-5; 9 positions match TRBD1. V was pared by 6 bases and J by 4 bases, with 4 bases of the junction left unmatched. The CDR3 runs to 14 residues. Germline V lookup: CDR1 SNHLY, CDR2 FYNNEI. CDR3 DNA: TGTGCCAGCAGAAGGGACAGGGCAAATCAGCCCCAGCATTTT. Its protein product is CASRRDRANQPQHF. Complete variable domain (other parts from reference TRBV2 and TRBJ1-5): EPEVTQTPSHQVTQMGQEVILRCVPISNHLYFYWYRQILGQKVEFLVSFYNNEISEKSEIFDDQFSVERPDGSNFTLKIRSTKLEDSAMYFCASRRDRANQPQHFGDGTRLSIL.

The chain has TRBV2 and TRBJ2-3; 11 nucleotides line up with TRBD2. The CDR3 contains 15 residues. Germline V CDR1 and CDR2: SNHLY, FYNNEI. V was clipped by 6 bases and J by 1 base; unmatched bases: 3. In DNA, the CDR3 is TGTGCCAGCAGGCCACTAGCGGGGGGCACAGATACGCAGTATTTT. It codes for CASRPLAGGTDTQYF.

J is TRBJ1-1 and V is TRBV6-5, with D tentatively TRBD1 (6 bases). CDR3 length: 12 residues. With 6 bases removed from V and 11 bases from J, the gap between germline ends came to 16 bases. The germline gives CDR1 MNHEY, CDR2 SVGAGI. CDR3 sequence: CASRDLGAAAFF. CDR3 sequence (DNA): TGTGCCAGCAGGGACCTGGGGGCCGCGGCTTTCTTT.

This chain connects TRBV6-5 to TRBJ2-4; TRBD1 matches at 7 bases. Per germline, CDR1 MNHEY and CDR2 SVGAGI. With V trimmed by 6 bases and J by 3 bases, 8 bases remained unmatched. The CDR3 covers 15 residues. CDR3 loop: CASRGDSGGKNIQYF. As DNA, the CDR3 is TGTGCCAGCAGGGGGGACAGTGGAGGCAAAAACATTCAGTACTTC.

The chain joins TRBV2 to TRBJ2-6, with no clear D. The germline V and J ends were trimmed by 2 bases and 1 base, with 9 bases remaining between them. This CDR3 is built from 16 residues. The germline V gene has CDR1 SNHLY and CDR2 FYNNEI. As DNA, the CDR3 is TGTGCCAGCAGTGAATCGAGAGGTTCTGGGGCCAACGTCCTGACTTTC. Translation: CASSESRGSGANVLTF.

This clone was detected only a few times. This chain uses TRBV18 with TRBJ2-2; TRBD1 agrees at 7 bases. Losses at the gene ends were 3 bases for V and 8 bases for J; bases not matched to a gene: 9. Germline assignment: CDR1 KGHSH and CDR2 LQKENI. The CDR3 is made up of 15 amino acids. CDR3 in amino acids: CASSPSWDSSGELFF. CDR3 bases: TGTGCCAGCTCACCTTCATGGGACAGCTCAGGGGAGCTGTTTTTT.